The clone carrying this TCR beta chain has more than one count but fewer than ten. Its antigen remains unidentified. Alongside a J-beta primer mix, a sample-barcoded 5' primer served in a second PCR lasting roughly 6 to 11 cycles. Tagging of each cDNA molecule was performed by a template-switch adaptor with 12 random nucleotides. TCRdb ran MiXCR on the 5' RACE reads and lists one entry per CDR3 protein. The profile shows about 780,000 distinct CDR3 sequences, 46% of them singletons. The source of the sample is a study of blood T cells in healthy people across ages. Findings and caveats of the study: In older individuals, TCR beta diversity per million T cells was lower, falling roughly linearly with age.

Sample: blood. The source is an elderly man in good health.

CDR3 sequence reads: CASSSGTGYREQYF. The CDR3 DNA sequence: TGTGCCAGCAGCTCCGGGACAGGGTATCGGGAGCAGTACTTC. The rearrangement uses TRBV5-4 and TRBJ2-7; 9 positions agree with TRBD1. Trimming removed 3 bases from V and 7 bases from J; junction bases left unmatched: 8. The V gene's germline CDR1 is SGHNT and CDR2 YYREEE (reference sequence). This CDR3 contains 14 residues. Full variable domain (outside the CDR3, taken from reference TRBV5-4 and TRBJ2-7): ETGVTQSPTHLIKTRGQQVTLRCSSQSGHNTVSWYQQALGQGPQFIFQYYREEENGRGNFPPRFSGLQFPNYSSELNVNALELDDSALYLCASSSGTGYREQYFGPGTRLTVT.